This TCR beta chain was captured in a study of response to subunit inactivated influenza vaccine listed by TCRdb under 2018. As for the study more broadly: To follow how T cells responded to a trivalent subunit inactivated influenza vaccine, the researchers relied on deep quantitative profiling of the T cell receptor repertoire.

Taken from cysteine to phenylalanine, the CDR3 has 14 residues. Solely the CDR3 DNA is kept, with 42 bases framed from the first base. The junction shows trimming of 0 bases on V and 4 bases on J, plus 9 bases between the germline ends. Sequences SGHRS (CDR1) and YFSETQ (CDR2) are obtained from the germline V gene. Paper-wide results and their limitations: The authors proposed that each seasonal influenza vaccination may bring in only a limited number of new T cells.

Libraries came from RT-PCR. Sequenced using an Illumina HiSeq 2500. The public reads were reprocessed in TCRdb via fastp at Q25 and MiXCR, keeping in-frame beta chains. Each entry is one CDR3 protein sequence, shown with its most common DNA and genes. The sample table contains approximately 480,000 distinct CDR3 sequences; only one count was recorded for 9.5% to 12% of them. 9.5% to 15% of the sample rests with the top ten. According to the study, the label for this sample's time point signals: 45 days after influenza vaccine administration. In the case of this clonotype: No antigen is known for it. No much larger clonotype is one base removed from it; base qualities were not supplied.

This clonotype was obtained from a man aged 50-59 years who received an inactivated influenza vaccine. Donor details come from another sample of the same person, matched by shared clones. Recombination connected TRBV5-1 to TRBJ2-3; possibly the D gene is TRBD1, per 6 matching bases. Sequenced material: PBMCs from blood, taken 40 to 50 days after vaccination. In nucleotide form, the sequence is TGCGCCAGCAGCTTGGAGGGGGTTGCAGATACGCAGTATTTT. It specifies CASSLEGVADTQYF.